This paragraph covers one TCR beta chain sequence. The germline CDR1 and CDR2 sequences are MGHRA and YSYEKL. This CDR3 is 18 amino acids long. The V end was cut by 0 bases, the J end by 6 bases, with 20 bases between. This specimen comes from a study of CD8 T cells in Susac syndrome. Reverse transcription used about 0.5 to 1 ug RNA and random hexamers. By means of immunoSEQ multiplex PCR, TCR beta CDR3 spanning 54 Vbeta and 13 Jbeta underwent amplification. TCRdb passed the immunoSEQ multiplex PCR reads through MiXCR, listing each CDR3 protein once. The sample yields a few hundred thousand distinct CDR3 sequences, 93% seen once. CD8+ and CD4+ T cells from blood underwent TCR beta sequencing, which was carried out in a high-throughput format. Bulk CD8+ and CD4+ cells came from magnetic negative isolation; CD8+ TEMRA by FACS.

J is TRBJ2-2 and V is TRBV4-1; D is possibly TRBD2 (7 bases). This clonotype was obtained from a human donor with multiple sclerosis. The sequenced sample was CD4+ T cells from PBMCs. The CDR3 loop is CASSQEGPPGGMPGELFF. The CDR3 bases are TGCGCCAGCAGCCAAGAGGGTCCCCCGGGGGGCATGCCCGGGGAGCTGTTTTTT.